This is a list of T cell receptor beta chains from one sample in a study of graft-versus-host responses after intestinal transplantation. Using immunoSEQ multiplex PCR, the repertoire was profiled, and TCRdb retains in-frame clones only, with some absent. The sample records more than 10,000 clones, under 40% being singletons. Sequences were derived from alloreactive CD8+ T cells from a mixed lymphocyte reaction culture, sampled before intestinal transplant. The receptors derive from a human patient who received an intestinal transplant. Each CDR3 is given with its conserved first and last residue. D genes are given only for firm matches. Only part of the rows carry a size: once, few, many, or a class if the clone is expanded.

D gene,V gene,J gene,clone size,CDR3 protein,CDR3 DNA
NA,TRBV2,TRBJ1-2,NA,CAMGTFYGYTF,TGTGCCATGGGGACTTTCTATGGCTACACCTTC
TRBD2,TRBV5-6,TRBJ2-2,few,CASSLDRGVNTGELFF,TGTGCCAGCAGCTTGGATCGGGGGGTAAACACCGGGGAGCTGTTTTTT
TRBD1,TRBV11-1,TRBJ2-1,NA,CASSPWTGTYNEQFF,TGTGCCAGCAGCCCGTGGACAGGGACTTACAATGAGCAGTTCTTC
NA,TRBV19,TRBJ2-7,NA,CASSFRPDEQYF,TGTGCCAGTAGTTTCCGCCCGGACGAGCAGTACTTC
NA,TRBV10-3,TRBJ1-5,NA,CAISEVGHVINQPQHF,TGTGCCATCAGTGAAGTAGGGCACGTTATCAATCAGCCCCAGCATTTT
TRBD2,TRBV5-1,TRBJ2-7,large,CASSFGTSSYEQYF,TGCGCCAGCAGCTTCGGGACTAGCTCCTACGAGCAGTACTTC
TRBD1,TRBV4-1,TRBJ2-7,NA,CASSSDPGQVYEQYF,TGCGCCAGCAGCAGTGATCCGGGACAGGTTTACGAGCAGTACTTC
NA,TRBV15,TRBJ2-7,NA,CATSRGYEQYF,TGTGCCACCAGCAGGGGTTACGAGCAGTACTTC
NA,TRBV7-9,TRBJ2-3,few,CASSFGRPDTQYF,TGTGCCAGCAGCTTCGGAAGGCCAGATACGCAGTATTTT
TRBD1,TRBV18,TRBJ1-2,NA,CASSTRTGPFLGYTF,TGTGCCAGCTCAACTAGGACAGGGCCTTTTTTAGGCTACACCTTC
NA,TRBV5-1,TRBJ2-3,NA,CASSTRRWWWGTDTQYF,TGCGCCAGCAGCACCCGGAGGTGGTGGTGGGGCACAGATACGCAGTATTTT
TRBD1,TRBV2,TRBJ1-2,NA,CASSDVGTAYGYTF,TGTGCCAGCAGTGACGTCGGGACAGCCTATGGCTACACCTTC
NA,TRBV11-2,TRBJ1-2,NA,CASSLDLANYGYTF,TGTGCCAGCAGCTTAGATCTCGCAAACTATGGCTACACCTTC
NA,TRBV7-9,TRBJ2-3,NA,CASSFASDTDTQYF,TGTGCCAGCAGCTTTGCTAGCGACACAGATACGCAGTATTTT
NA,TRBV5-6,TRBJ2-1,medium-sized,CASSDRTEDEQFF,TGTGCCAGCAGCGACAGGACAGAGGATGAGCAGTTCTTC
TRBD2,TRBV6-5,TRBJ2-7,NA,CASSSGTMGLEQYF,TGTGCCAGCAGTTCCGGGACTATGGGTCTCGAGCAGTACTTC
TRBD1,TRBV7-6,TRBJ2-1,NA,CASSGQQGVSYNEQFF,TGTGCCAGCAGCGGACAACAGGGGGTCTCCTACAATGAGCAGTTCTTC
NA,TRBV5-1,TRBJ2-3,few,CASSLETGTDTQYF,TGCGCCAGCAGCTTGGAAACGGGTACAGATACGCAGTATTTT
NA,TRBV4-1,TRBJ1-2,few,CASSQDLGYGYTF,TGCGCCAGCAGCCAAGATCTTGGCTATGGCTACACCTTC
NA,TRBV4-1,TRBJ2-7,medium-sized,CASSPPSSYEQYF,TGCGCCAGCAGCCCGCCTAGCTCCTACGAGCAGTACTTC
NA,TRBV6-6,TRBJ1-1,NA,CASSYSGGRGTEAFF,TGTGCCAGCAGTTACTCAGGGGGGCGAGGGACTGAAGCTTTCTTT
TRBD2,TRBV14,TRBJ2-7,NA,CASSQSVRGLAHWGQYF,TGTGCCAGCAGCCAATCCGTCAGGGGACTAGCACACTGGGGGCAGTACTTC
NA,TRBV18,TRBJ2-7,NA,CASSLNRARREYF,TGTGCCAGCTCACTTAACAGGGCTCGCCGTGAGTACTTC
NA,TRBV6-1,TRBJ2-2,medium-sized,CASSEVGWVAGATGELFF,TGTGCCAGCAGTGAAGTGGGTTGGGTGGCAGGGGCCACCGGGGAGCTGTTTTTT
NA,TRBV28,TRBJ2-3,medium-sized,CASSLDQGTLTDTQYF,TGTGCCAGCAGTTTAGACCAGGGGACCCTCACAGATACGCAGTATTTT
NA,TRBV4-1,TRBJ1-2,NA,CASSQVEGLNYGYTF,TGCGCCAGCAGCCAAGTAGAAGGGTTGAACTATGGCTACACCTTC
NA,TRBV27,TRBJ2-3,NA,CASSLYWASASTDTQYF,TGTGCCAGCAGTCTATATTGGGCTAGCGCTAGCACAGATACGCAGTATTTT